This is a list of T cell receptor beta chains from one sample in a study of OX40 agonist ivuxolimab in advanced cancers. Assay: immunoSEQ multiplex PCR; the TCRdb copy retains only in-frame clones and omits some. In the table there are tens of thousands of clones, roughly 86% of which are singletons. This material consisted of CD4+ or CD8+ T cells sorted from blood, taken in a trial of the OX40 agonist ivuxolimab. The receptor source for this set is an adult with an advanced solid tumor such as melanoma, head and neck, liver or kidney cancer. CDR3s include the opening cysteine and the closing phenylalanine or tryptophan. The D gene is left open where the match is weak. Clone size is stated in some rows and not others, as once, few, many or a class when expanded.

CDR3aa | CDR3nt | d_gene | abundance | j_gene | v_gene
CASRSDRYTEAFF | TGTGCCAGCAGATCCGACAGGTACACTGAAGCTTTCTTT | . | . | TRBJ1-1 | TRBV28
CASSYKSMPSTDTQYF | TGTGCCAGCAGCTATAAATCCATGCCTAGCACAGATACGCAGTATTTT | . | . | TRBJ2-3 | TRBV7-9
CASSFNGPRGNQPQHF | TGTGCCAGCAGTTTTAACGGCCCCCGAGGGAATCAGCCCCAGCATTTT | . | . | TRBJ1-5 | TRBV27
CASSLPRGQGDEQYF | TGCGCCAGCAGCCTACCCCGGGGTCAAGGCGACGAGCAGTACTTC | . | . | TRBJ2-7 | TRBV4-1
CATSRDGTYQETQYF | TGTGCCACCAGCAGAGACGGGACTTACCAAGAGACCCAGTACTTC | . | . | TRBJ2-5 | TRBV15
CASSVALGPLGSGDGTGELFF | TGTGCCAGCAGCGTAGCTTTGGGCCCACTGGGTAGCGGGGACGGCACCGGGGAGCTGTTTTTT | TRBD2 | . | TRBJ2-2 | TRBV9
CASSQARGGKEKLFF | TGTGCCAGCAGCCAAGCGAGGGGAGGAAAGGAAAAACTGTTTTTT | . | . | TRBJ1-4 | TRBV4-2
CASSPPQGTDTQYF | TGTGCCAGCAGCCCCCCCCAGGGGACAGATACGCAGTATTTT | . | few | TRBJ2-3 | TRBV2
CASSFLAGDTDTQYF | . | . | . | TRBJ2-3 | TRBV27
CASSAPLRVGGDEQFF | TGTGCCAGCAGTGCTCCCCTAAGGGTTGGGGGCGATGAGCAGTTCTTC | . | . | TRBJ2-1 | TRBV2
CASSPSGQGAGHQYF | TGTGCCAGCAGCCCCTCTGGACAGGGGGCTGGTCATCAGTACTTC | TRBD1 | . | TRBJ2-5 | TRBV9
CASSLSRVSAGGTQLQETQYF | TGTGCCAGCAGCTTATCCAGAGTTTCGGCGGGAGGTACCCAGTTACAAGAGACCCAGTACTTC | TRBD2 | . | TRBJ2-5 | TRBV7-3
CASSSWTSGLSYEQCF | TGTGCCAGCAGCTCCTGGACTAGCGGACTCTCCTACGAGCAGTGCTTC | TRBD2 | once | TRBJ2-7 | TRBV7-2
CASHPRGDSNTGELFF | TGTGCTAGCCACCCCAGGGGGGACTCGAACACCGGGGAGCTGTTTTTT | . | . | TRBJ2-2 | TRBV12-5
CASSPIRTGNYGYTF | TGCGCCAGCAGCCCAATCAGGACAGGAAACTATGGCTACACCTTC | TRBD1 | . | TRBJ1-2 | TRBV5-1
CASSPGRGAYNEQFF | TGTGCCAGCAGCCCGGGTAGGGGGGCCTACAATGAGCAGTTCTTC | . | . | TRBJ2-1 | TRBV7-3
CASSFAGGRDTQYF | TGTGCCAGCAGCTTTGCGGGGGGGAGGGATACGCAGTATTTT | TRBD2 | . | TRBJ2-3 | TRBV11-1
CASSPDRDSAMNEQYF | TGTGCCAGCAGCCCAGACCGGGACTCCGCTATGAACGAGCAGTACTTC | . | . | TRBJ2-7 | TRBV11-2
CASSLRGMNTEAFF | TGTGCCAGCAGCTTACGGGGTATGAACACTGAAGCTTTCTTT | . | . | TRBJ1-1 | TRBV5-6
CASSLGRGAFF | TGTGCCAGCAGCTTAGGCCGAGGAGCTTTCTTT | . | . | TRBJ1-1 | TRBV7-2
CASSYGGNEQFF | TGTGCCAGCAGTTACGGGGGGAATGAGCAGTTCTTC | . | . | TRBJ2-1 | TRBV6-5
CASSSPLAGMAGELFF | TGTGCCAGCAGCTCACCACTAGCGGGGATGGCCGGGGAGCTGTTTTTT | TRBD2 | . | TRBJ2-2 | TRBV4-2
CASCPSGNSYEQYF | TGTGCCAGCTGTCCTAGCGGGAACTCCTACGAGCAGTACTTC | TRBD2 | . | TRBJ2-7 | TRBV2
CASSYSEGAGYGYTF | TGTGCCAGCAGTTACTCTGAGGGGGCAGGCTATGGCTACACCTTC | TRBD1 | . | TRBJ1-2 | TRBV6-5
CASSLGTTDTDTQYF | TGTGCCAGCAGCTTGGGCACGACCGACACAGATACGCAGTATTTT | . | . | TRBJ2-3 | TRBV11-2
CAWSRPGRDLYNYGYTF | TGTGCCTGGAGTAGGCCCGGGCGGGACCTATATAACTATGGCTACACCTTC | . | . | TRBJ1-2 | TRBV30